Listed here is a single TCR beta chain. The table came from immunoSEQ multiplex PCR; TCRdb's copy has only in-frame clones and leaves some out. The repertoire includes 530,000 or so clones, nearly 80% of them detected once, and 12% sits in the top ten. The sample originates from a study of shared clonotypes between healthy human individuals. All participating donors were Caucasian adults from Nashville, Tennessee. V was trimmed by 1 base and J by 4 bases, leaving 19 bases between them. The CDR3 is 17 residues long. Germline loops: CDR1 SGHVS, CDR2 FNYEAQ. Sequenced input: PBMCs. The rearrangement uses TRBV7-6 and TRBJ1-1; the D is unclear. This clonotype was obtained from a middle-aged woman in good health. Some clones in this sample may be carry-over from other donors' samples. The CDR3 loop reads CASSLGAGLGARTEAFF. The DNA for the CDR3 is TGTGCCAGCAGCTTAGGGGCCGGTTTGGGAGCTCGCACTGAAGCTTTCTTT.